This T cell receptor beta chain was captured by sequencing in a study of CD8 T cells in Susac syndrome. Random-hexamer reverse transcription was applied to roughly 0.45 to 1 ug RNA. The amplification used immunoSEQ multiplex PCR on TCR beta CDR3; it spanned 54 Vbeta and 13 Jbeta. TCRdb itself ran the immunoSEQ multiplex PCR reads through MiXCR, one entry per CDR3 protein. The sample records 200,000 or so distinct CDR3 sequences, under 97% being singletons. The authors sequenced TCR beta from blood CD8+ and CD4+ T cells. Treatment-naive patients with stable or active relapsing-remitting disease were the multiple sclerosis controls. TEMRA cells were FACS-enriched and CD8+ and CD4+ T cells negatively isolated. The V end was cut by 3 bases, the J end by 0 bases, with 9 bases between. There are 14 residues in the CDR3. CDR1 and CDR2 from the germline V gene are KGHSH and LQKENI.

Material: CD4+ T cells from PBMCs. The rearrangement links TRBV18 to TRBJ2-7; no clear D. The origin of this receptor is a human donor with multiple sclerosis. Here the CDR3 reads CASSPSAASYEQYF. The DNA for the CDR3 is TGTGCCAGCTCACCCTCGGCAGCCTCCTACGAGCAGTACTTC.